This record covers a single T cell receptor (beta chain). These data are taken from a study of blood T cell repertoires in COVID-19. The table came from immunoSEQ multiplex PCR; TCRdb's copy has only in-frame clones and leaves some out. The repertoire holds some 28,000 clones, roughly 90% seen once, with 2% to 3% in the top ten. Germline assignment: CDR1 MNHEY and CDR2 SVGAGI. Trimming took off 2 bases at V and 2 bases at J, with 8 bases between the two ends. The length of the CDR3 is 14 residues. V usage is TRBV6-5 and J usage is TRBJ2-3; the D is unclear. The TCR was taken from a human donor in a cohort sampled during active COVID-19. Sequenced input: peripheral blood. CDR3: CASSYNGHTDTQYF. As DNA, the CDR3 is TGTGCCAGCAGTTACAACGGTCACACAGATACGCAGTATTTT.